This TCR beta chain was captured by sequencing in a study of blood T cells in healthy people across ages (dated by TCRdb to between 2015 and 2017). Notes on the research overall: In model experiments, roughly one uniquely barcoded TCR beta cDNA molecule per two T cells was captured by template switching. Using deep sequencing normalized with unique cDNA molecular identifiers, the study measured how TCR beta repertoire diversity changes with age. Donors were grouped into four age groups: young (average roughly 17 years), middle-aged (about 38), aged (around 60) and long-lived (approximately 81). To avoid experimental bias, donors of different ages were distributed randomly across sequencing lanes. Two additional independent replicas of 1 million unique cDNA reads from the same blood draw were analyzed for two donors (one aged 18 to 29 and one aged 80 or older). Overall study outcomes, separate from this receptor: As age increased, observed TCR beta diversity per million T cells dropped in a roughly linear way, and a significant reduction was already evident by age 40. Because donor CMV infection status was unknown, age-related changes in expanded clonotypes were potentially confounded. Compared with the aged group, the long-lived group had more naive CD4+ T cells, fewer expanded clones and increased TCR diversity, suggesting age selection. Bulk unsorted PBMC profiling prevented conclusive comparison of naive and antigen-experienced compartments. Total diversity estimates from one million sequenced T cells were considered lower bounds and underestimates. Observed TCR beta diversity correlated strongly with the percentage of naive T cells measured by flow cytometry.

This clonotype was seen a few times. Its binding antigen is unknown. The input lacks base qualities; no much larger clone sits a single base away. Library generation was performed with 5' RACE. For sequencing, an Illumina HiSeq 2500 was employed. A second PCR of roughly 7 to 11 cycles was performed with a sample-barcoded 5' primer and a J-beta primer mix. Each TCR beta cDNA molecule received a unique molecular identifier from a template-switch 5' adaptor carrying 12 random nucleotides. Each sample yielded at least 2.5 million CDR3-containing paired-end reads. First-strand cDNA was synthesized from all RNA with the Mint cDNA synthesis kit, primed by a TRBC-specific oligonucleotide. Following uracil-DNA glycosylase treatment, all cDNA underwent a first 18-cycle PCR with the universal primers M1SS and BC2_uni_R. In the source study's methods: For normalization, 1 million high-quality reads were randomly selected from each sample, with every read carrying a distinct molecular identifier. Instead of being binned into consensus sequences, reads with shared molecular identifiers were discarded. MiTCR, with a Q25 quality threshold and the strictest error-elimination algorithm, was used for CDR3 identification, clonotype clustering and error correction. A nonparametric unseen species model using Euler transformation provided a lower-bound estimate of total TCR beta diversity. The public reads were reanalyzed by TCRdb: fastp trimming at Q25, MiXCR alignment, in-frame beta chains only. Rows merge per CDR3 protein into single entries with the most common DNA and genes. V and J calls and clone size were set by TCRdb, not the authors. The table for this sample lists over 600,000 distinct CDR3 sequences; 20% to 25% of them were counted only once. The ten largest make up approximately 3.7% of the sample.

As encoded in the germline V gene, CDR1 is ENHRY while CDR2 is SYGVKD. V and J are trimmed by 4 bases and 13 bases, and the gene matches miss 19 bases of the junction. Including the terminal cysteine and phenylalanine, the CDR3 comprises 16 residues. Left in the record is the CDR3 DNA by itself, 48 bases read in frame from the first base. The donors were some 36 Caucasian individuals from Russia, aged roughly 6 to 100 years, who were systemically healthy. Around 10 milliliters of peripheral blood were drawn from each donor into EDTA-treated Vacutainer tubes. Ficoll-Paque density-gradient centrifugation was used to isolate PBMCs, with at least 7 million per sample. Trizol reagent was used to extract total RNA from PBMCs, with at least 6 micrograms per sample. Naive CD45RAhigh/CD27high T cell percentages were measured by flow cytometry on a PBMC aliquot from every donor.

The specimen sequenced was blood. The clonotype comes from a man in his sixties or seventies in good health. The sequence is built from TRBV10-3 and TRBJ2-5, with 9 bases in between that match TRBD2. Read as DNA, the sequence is TGTGCCATCAGTGTCTCCCCGGGACTAGCCTCCACGGGCGGGTACTTC. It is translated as CAISVSPGLASTGGYF.